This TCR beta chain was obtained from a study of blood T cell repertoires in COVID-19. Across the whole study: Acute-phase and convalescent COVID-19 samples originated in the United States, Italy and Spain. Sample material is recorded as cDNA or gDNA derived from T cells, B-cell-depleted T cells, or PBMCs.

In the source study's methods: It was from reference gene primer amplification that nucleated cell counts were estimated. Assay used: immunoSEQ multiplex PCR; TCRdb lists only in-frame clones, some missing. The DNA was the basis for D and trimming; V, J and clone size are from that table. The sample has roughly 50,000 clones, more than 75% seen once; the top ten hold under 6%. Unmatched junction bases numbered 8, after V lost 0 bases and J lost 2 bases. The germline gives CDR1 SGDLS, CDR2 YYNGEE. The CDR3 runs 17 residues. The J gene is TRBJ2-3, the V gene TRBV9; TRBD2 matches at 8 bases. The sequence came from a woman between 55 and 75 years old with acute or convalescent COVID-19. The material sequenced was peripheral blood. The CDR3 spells CASSVVGLAGVTDTQYF. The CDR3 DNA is TGTGCCAGCAGCGTAGTTGGTCTAGCGGGTGTCACAGATACGCAGTATTTT. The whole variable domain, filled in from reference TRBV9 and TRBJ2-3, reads DSGVTQTPKHLITATGQRVTLRCSPRSGDLSVYWYQQSLDQGLQFLIQYYNGEERAKGNILERFSAQQFPDLHSELNLSSLELGDSALYFCASSVVGLAGVTDTQYFGPGTRLTVL.